Detailed here is one T cell receptor beta chain. Its antigen is not identified. TCRdb called the 5' RACE reads again in MiXCR, with one record for every CDR3 protein. The sample lists 750,000 to 950,000 distinct CDR3 sequences; 9% to 15% were seen once. This entry comes from a study of identical twins. Findings and limits, study-wide: Low generation probability was overrepresented in out-of-frame alpha sequences shared by twins. Memory repertoires lacked the insertion deficit that abundant cord blood beta clonotypes showed.

These data were also filed under a second study, of yellow fever vaccine responses in identical twins.

The sequence was obtained from a young woman in good health. The sample consisted of PBMCs.

CDR3 sequence (DNA): TGTGCCAGCAGCCGCCCGGGAGCCAGTCATTTGAACACTGAAGCTTTCTTT. It yields the protein CASSRPGASHLNTEAFF. The chain carries TRBV7-9 and TRBJ1-1; D not resolved. With 5 bases removed from V and 0 bases from J, the gap between germline ends came to 19 bases. Germline V gene sequence: CDR1 SEHNR, CDR2 FQNEAQ (reference sequence). The CDR3 contains 17 residues.